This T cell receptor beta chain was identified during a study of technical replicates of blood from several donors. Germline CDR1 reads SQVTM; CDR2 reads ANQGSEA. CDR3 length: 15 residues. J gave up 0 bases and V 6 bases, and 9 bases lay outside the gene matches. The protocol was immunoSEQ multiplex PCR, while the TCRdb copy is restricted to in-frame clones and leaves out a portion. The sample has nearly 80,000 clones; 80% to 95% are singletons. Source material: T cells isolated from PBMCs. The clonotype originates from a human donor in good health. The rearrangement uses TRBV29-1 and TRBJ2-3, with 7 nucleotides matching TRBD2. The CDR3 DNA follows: TGCAGCGTCATTAAAAGCGGGGCTAGCACAGATACGCAGTATTTT. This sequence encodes CSVIKSGASTDTQYF.